This T cell receptor beta chain appears in the sequencing data of a study of Ad26.COV2.S vaccination and SARS-CoV-2 variants. Whole-study results and caveats: For non-spike TCRs, breadth in vaccine recipients resembled that in placebo recipients. Quantification of TCR breadth and depth may have yielded underestimates of total T cell responses. Considerable breadth of spike-specific CD8+ and CD4+ T cell responses has reportedly been documented following vaccination.

Sequencing was performed with immunoSEQ multiplex PCR; in TCRdb, only in-frame clones are kept and a portion is missing. The profile shows 87,000 or so clones, about four fifths of them singletons. CDR3 size: 15 residues. Unmatched junction bases numbered 3, after V lost 6 bases and J lost 0 bases. From germline, CDR1 is SGHTA and CDR2 FQGNSA. A remark on this clone: Antigen: not known.

The clonotype comes from a human donor who had recovered from COVID-19. Source: peripheral blood, taken after recovery from COVID-19. V usage is TRBV7-2 and J usage is TRBJ2-7, with 12 positions matching TRBD2. CDR3 loop: CASSPLAGGSYEQYF. The CDR3 coding sequence is TGTGCCAGCAGTCCACTAGCGGGAGGCTCCTACGAGCAGTACTTC.